This T cell receptor beta chain was profiled in a study of T-cell memory formation after mild COVID-19. Via MiXCR, TCRdb re-called the 5' RACE reads, giving one row per CDR3 protein. The table shows 280,000 or so distinct CDR3 sequences, with over 15% occurring only once. CDR3 length equals 13 residues. The V and J ends lost 7 bases and 0 bases respectively, with 6 bases between them. Germline V gives CDR1 MNHEY, CDR2 SVGAGI. The receptor was derived from a man aged 18 to 35 who had mild COVID-19 (a few samples of this study predate the infection). Cell type and time point are not known. The sequencing input was PBMCs or a T cell subset sorted from them (not recorded which). The rearrangement joins TRBV6-5 to TRBJ2-2; D unresolved. The DNA for the CDR3 is TGTGCCAGCATACAGTCGAACACCGGGGAGCTGTTTTTT. Protein: CASIQSNTGELFF.